A single sample gave rise to the 8 T cell receptor beta chains below, sequenced in a study of vaccination and CD4 T cells after COVID-19. Cultured CD4+ T cell DNA underwent sequencing with the Oncomine TCR Beta short-read assay. TCRdb reprocessed the PCR reads via MiXCR and lists one record per CDR3 protein. The repertoire has over 20,000 distinct CDR3 sequences, under 70% of them found once; the top ten carry 4.5% to 5%. These receptors' antigens are unknown. Regarding treatment: roughly 11-day PBMC culture with coronavirus spike peptide pools or control peptides (ViraFEST assay). The sample consisted of CD4+ T cells from blood, cultured in vitro. These receptors all stem from a human donor who had recovered from COVID-19.

V usage is TRBV20-1 and J usage is TRBJ2-7, with 8 bases that match TRBD2. J was trimmed by 5 bases and V by 1 base; bases with no gene match: 10. This CDR3 region has 15 residues. Germline V gives CDR1 DFQATT, CDR2 SNEGSKA (reference sequence). Written as DNA, the CDR3 is TGCAGTGCTAGAGTTGGTAGCGGGATAGTCGACGAGCAGTACTTC. It specifies CSARVGSGIVDEQYF.

This chain joins TRBV20-1 and TRBJ2-7; no firm D call. The V end was cut by 3 bases, the J end by 3 bases, with 3 bases between. CDR1 is DFQATT and CDR2 is SNEGSKA in the germline V gene (reference sequence). The CDR3 runs 10 residues. The chain's CDR3 is CSARGYEQYF. The CDR3 DNA reads TGCAGTGCTAGGGGCTACGAGCAGTACTTC.

V and J are TRBV7-2 and TRBJ1-5, with D unresolved. Trimming left V 4 bases short and J 4 bases short, with 14 bases between. Germline loops: CDR1 SGHTA, CDR2 FQGNSA. The CDR3 is made up of 15 amino acids. CDR3 protein: CASSSQTELNQPQHF. The CDR3 region has the DNA TGTGCCAGCAGCTCTCAAACGGAATTAAATCAGCCCCAGCATTTT. The full variable domain, rest sourced from reference TRBV7-2 and TRBJ1-5, is GAGVSQSPSNKVTEKGKDVELRCDPISGHTALYWYRQSLGQGLEFLIYFQGNSAPDKSGLPSDRFSAERTGGSVSTLTIQRTQQEDSAVYLCASSSQTELNQPQHFGDGTRLSIL.

The chain has TRBV6-2 or TRBV6-3 and TRBJ2-2, with TRBD2 matching over 7 bases. Germline V gene lookup returns CDR1 MNHEY and CDR2 SVGEGT. J was trimmed by 4 bases and V by 5 bases; bases with no gene match: 10. The CDR3 runs to 16 residues. For the CDR3, the DNA is TGTGCCAGCAGTCACCCCTTGGGGGGGGGCACCGGGGAGCTGTTTTTT. It codes for CASSHPLGGGTGELFF.

The chain's CDR3 is CAWTLDRGRYNSPLHF. Here the CDR3 DNA reads TGTGCCTGGACCCTGGACAGGGGACGATATAATTCACCCCTCCACTTT. The V call is TRBV30, the J call TRBJ1-6, with 9 nucleotides matching TRBD1. The V segment lost 4 bases and the J segment 4 bases; nucleotides outside the gene matches: 8. Germline-derived CDR1 and CDR2 are GTSNPN and SVGIG (reference sequence). CDR3 size: 16 residues.

The chain links TRBV20-1 to TRBJ1-1; D possibly corresponds to TRBD1 (6 bases). With 0 bases removed from V and 5 bases from J, the gap between germline ends came to 16 bases. CDR3 size: 15 residues. The germline gives CDR1 DFQATT, CDR2 SNEGSKA (reference sequence). The chain's CDR3 is CSARDGGGRWTEAFF. The CDR3 DNA is TGCAGTGCTAGAGATGGGGGGGGGCGATGGACTGAAGCTTTCTTT.

The chain has TRBV6-4 and TRBJ1-2; D gene uncertain. The CDR3 sequence is 13 residues long. V was clipped by 7 bases and J by 0 bases, with 9 bases between them. CDR1 and CDR2 from the germline V gene are MRHNA and SNTAGT. The CDR3 loop is CASKKGSNYGYTF. The CDR3 DNA sequence: TGTGCCAGCAAGAAGGGATCTAACTATGGCTACACCTTC.

The sample holds one count of this clonotype. CDR3 residues: CASSRTWTSGRDETQYF. Here the CDR3 DNA reads TGTGCCAGCAGCCGCACCTGGACTAGCGGGAGAGATGAGACCCAGTACTTC. V gene TRBV5-6 combines with J gene TRBJ2-5; 13 bases align to TRBD2. Germline CDR1 and CDR2: SGHDT and YYEEEE. The CDR3 spans 17 residues. After removal of 4 bases from V and 5 bases from J, the junction contained 11 bases not matched to a gene.